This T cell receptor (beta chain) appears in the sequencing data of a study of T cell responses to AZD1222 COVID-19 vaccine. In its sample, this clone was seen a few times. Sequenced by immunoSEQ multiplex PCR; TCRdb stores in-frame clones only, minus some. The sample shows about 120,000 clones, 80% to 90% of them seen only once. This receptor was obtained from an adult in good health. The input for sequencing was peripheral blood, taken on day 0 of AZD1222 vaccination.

The CDR3 loop reads CASSSIAGDGGYEQYF. The CDR3 DNA is TGTGCCAGCAGTTCGATAGCGGGAGATGGGGGCTACGAGCAGTACTTC. The chain uses TRBV5-6 and TRBJ2-7, with TRBD2 matching over 9 bases. Germline V gives CDR1 SGHDT, CDR2 YYEEEE. This CDR3 spans 16 amino acids. The trim removed 5 bases at V and 3 bases at J, leaving 12 bases unmatched.